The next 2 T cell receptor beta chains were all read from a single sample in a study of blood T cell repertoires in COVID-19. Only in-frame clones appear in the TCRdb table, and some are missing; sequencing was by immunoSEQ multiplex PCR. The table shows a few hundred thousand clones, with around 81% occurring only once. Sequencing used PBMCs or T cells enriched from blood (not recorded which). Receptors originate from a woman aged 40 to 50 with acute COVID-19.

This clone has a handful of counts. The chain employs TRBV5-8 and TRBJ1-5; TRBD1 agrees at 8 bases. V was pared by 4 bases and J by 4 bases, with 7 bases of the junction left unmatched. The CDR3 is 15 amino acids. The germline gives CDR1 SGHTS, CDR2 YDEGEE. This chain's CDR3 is CASSPGTGINQPQHF. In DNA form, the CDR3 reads TGTGCCAGCAGCCCCGGGACAGGCATAAATCAGCCCCAGCATTTT.

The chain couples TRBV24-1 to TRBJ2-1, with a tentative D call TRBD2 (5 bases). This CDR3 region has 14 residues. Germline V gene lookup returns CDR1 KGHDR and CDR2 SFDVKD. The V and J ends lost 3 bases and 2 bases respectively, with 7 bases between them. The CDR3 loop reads CATSDPGAYNEQFF. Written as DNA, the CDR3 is TGTGCCACCAGTGATCCCGGGGCCTACAATGAGCAGTTCTTC.